A selection of T cell receptor beta chains follows, all from one sample in a study of OX40 agonist ivuxolimab in advanced cancers. Repertoires were generated with immunoSEQ multiplex PCR, while TCRdb's copy carries only in-frame clones and drops some. This table holds roughly 67,000 clones, roughly nine tenths found once. This sample comprised CD4+ or CD8+ T cells sorted from blood, obtained in a trial of the OX40 agonist ivuxolimab. The receptors were sampled from an adult with an advanced solid tumor such as melanoma, head and neck, liver or kidney cancer. CDR3s include the opening cysteine and the closing phenylalanine or tryptophan.

TRBV9,TRBJ2-7,CASSVVGQGGEQYF
TRBV12-5,TRBJ2-1,CASGPGRGRHNEQFF
TRBV6-1,TRBJ2-2,CASSGQGTSGRRSWELFF
TRBV5-8,TRBJ1-1,CASSPGTGALQLTEAFF
TRBV7-2,TRBJ2-1,CASRSSGLGYNEQFF
TRBV6-6,TRBJ1-1,CASSRDVRNTEAFF
TRBV5-1,TRBJ2-7,CASSLAVGTGRREQYF
TRBV30,TRBJ1-2,CAWSVGTGPNYGYTF
TRBV6-6,TRBJ1-6,CASRTGAPLHF
TRBV5-1,TRBJ2-1,CASRMQGSSYNEQFF
TRBV4-3,TRBJ2-3,CASSQDWEGRTDTQYF
TRBV5-1,TRBJ2-3,CASSLPRTMGTDTQYF
TRBV19,TRBJ2-7,CASSINSRDYEQYF
TRBV15,TRBJ2-2,CATSRDGNTGELFF
TRBV11-2,TRBJ1-1,CASSLTGQVPNTEAFF
TRBV30,TRBJ2-7,CAWSLGGGGQREQYF
TRBV28,TRBJ1-3,CASAAGGGNTIYF
TRBV7-9,TRBJ2-6,CASSSRSGANVLTF